The rows below give T cell receptor beta chains drawn from one sample of a study of OX40 agonist ivuxolimab in advanced cancers. Some clones are missing from TCRdb's copy, which holds only in-frame ones; the method was immunoSEQ multiplex PCR. Altogether more than 85,000 clones are present, 90% being singletons, with the ten largest covering roughly 1.6%. The sample in question was CD4+ or CD8+ T cells sorted from blood, obtained in a trial of the OX40 agonist ivuxolimab. The receptors originated from an adult with an advanced solid tumor such as melanoma, head and neck, liver or kidney cancer. Both conserved end residues are part of each CDR3. Each record gives: J gene, clone size, D gene, CDR3 length, V gene, CDR3 protein, CDR3 DNA. A D gene is named only where the DNA matches it firmly. Rows may omit the clone size; those that give it use once, few, many or a size class.

TRBJ2-1 - TRBD2 15 TRBV7-3 CAGSLAGGPYNEQFF TGTGCCGGCAGCTTAGCGGGAGGTCCCTACAATGAGCAGTTCTTC
TRBJ2-7 few - 20 TRBV11-3 CASSLVPYSQIQGPTYEQYF TGTGCCAGCAGCTTAGTACCTTATTCCCAAATACAGGGACCCACCTACGAGCAGTACTTC
TRBJ1-4 - TRBD1 16 TRBV4-2 CASSLDLDRLHEKLFF TGTGCCAGCAGCCTCGACCTGGACAGGCTACATGAAAAACTGTTTTTT
TRBJ2-2 - - 14 TRBV30 CAWRALPHTGELFF TGTGCCTGGAGAGCGCTACCGCACACCGGGGAGCTGTTTTTT
TRBJ1-2 - TRBD1 15 TRBV7-3 CASSSNQGAYYGYTF TGTGCCAGCAGCTCAAACCAGGGGGCCTACTATGGCTACACCTTC
TRBJ2-1 - - 13 TRBV30 CAWRVPPNNEQFF TGTGCCTGGAGGGTCCCCCCGAACAATGAGCAGTTCTTC
TRBJ2-3 once - 16 TRBV5-6 CASSFAGHVPADTQYF TGTGCCAGCAGCTTTGCTGGACACGTTCCAGCAGATACGCAGTATTTT
TRBJ2-3 - TRBD2 16 TRBV7-2 CASSSRLAGAPDTQYF TGTGCCAGCAGCTCTCGACTAGCGGGAGCCCCCGATACGCAGTATTTT
TRBJ1-5 once TRBD1 17 TRBV19 CASSIPRRTGVNQPQHF TGTGCCAGTAGTATCCCCCGGAGGACAGGGGTCAATCAGCCCCAGCATTTT
TRBJ2-1 - TRBD2 15 TRBV7-3 CASSSGTSGFNEQFF TGTGCCAGCAGCTCCGGGACTAGCGGGTTTAATGAGCAGTTCTTC
TRBJ2-1 - TRBD1 15 TRBV18 CASSPLGTGDNEQFF TGTGCCAGCTCGCCCCTCGGGACAGGGGACAATGAGCAGTTCTTC
TRBJ2-5 - - 16 TRBV9 CASSVGGDGGKETQYF TGTGCCAGCAGCGTAGGCGGGGACGGTGGAAAAGAGACCCAGTACTTC
TRBJ1-5 - - 16 TRBV7-2 CASSLVAGAGNQPQHF TGTGCCAGCAGCTTAGTGGCGGGGGCCGGCAATCAGCCCCAGCATTTT
TRBJ2-7 - - 11 TRBV19 CASSIGYEQYF TGTGCCAGTAGTATCGGGTACGAGCAGTACTTC
TRBJ2-3 - TRBD2 15 TRBV6-6 CASSYGTSGRDTQYF TGTGCCAGCAGTTACGGGACTAGCGGGAGAGATACGCAGTATTTT
TRBJ1-2 - TRBD1 13 TRBV5-8 CASSADRAHGYTF TGTGCCAGCAGCGCGGACAGGGCTCATGGCTACACCTTC
TRBJ2-7 - - 13 TRBV6-6 CASSYSGVYEQYF TGTGCCAGCAGTTACTCCGGAGTCTACGAGCAGTACTTC
TRBJ2-7 - - 12 TRBV6-5 CASRKTEYEQYF TGTGCCAGCAGAAAAACAGAGTACGAGCAGTACTTC
TRBJ2-7 - TRBD2 13 TRBV28 CAGPSGEGLEQYF TGTGCCGGCCCCTCGGGGGAGGGACTTGAGCAGTACTTC
TRBJ2-5 - - 13 TRBV5-6 CASSRTVQETQYF TGTGCCAGCAGCAGAACAGTTCAAGAGACCCAGTACTTC
TRBJ1-2 - - 12 TRBV6-1 CASRGLFSGYTF TGTGCCAGCAGGGGACTTTTTAGTGGCTACACCTTC
TRBJ1-2 once - 14 TRBV4-3 CASSQDVGDYGYTF TGCGCCAGCAGCCAAGATGTTGGGGACTATGGCTACACCTTC
TRBJ1-3 - - 14 TRBV5-1 CASSPDFSGNTIYF TGCGCCAGCAGCCCGGACTTCTCTGGAAACACCATATATTTT
TRBJ2-2 - TRBD2 17 TRBV6-1 CASSDRLAGARTGELFF TGTGCCAGCAGTGACCGACTAGCGGGAGCGAGGACCGGGGAGCTGTTTTTT
TRBJ2-7 - TRBD1 16 TRBV7-8 CASSSLPGQGAYEQYF TGTGCCAGCAGCTCGCTCCCGGGACAGGGGGCCTACGAGCAGTACTTC
TRBJ2-7 - - 13 TRBV28 CASSLSVAYEQYF TGTGCCAGCAGTTTAAGCGTGGCCTACGAGCAGTACTTC
TRBJ2-7 - TRBD2 16 TRBV28 CASREPSGSLRGEQYF TGTGCCAGCAGGGAGCCTAGCGGGAGTCTAAGGGGCGAGCAGTACTTC
TRBJ2-2 - TRBD2 16 TRBV28 CASSISSGGNTGELFF TGTGCCAGCAGTATTTCTAGCGGGGGGAACACCGGGGAGCTGTTTTTT
TRBJ2-5 - - 15 TRBV5-1 CASSLAVGVEETQYF TGCGCCAGCAGCTTGGCCGTGGGAGTGGAGGAGACCCAGTACTTC
TRBJ1-2 - - 12 TRBV19 CASSQRQAGYTF TGTGCCAGTAGTCAACGACAGGCAGGCTACACCTTC
TRBJ1-3 - - 14 TRBV7-2 CASSLVGSGNTIYF TGTGCCAGCAGCTTAGTGGGCTCTGGAAACACCATATATTTT
TRBJ2-1 - TRBD1 15 TRBV11-3 CASSYRQGPNNEQFF TGTGCCAGCAGCTACCGACAGGGGCCTAACAATGAGCAGTTCTTC
TRBJ2-5 once TRBD1 14 TRBV18 CASSRQGAVETQYF TGTGCCAGCTCACGACAGGGGGCCGTAGAGACCCAGTACTTC
TRBJ1-5 few - 12 TRBV2 CASSGSNQPQHF TGTGCCAGCAGTGGGAGCAATCAGCCCCAGCATTTT
TRBJ2-1 - - 13 TRBV19 CASSQQGATQQFF TGTGCCAGTAGTCAACAGGGTGCCACCCAGCAGTTCTTC
TRBJ2-3 - - 14 TRBV7-2 CASKLQVGGNTQYF TGTGCCAGCAAATTGCAGGTTGGGGGGAATACGCAGTATTTT
TRBJ1-5 - TRBD1 18 TRBV5-6 CASSLMGQGGRGNQPQHF TGTGCCAGCAGCTTGATGGGACAGGGGGGACGTGGCAATCAGCCCCAGCATTTT
TRBJ1-1 - - 12 TRBV28 CASSWDGNEAFF TGTGCCAGCAGTTGGGACGGGAACGAAGCTTTCTTT
TRBJ2-7 - - 12 TRBV7-9 CASSRPPYEQYF TGTGCCAGCAGCCGCCCTCCCTACGAGCAGTACTTC
TRBJ2-4 - TRBD1 16 TRBV19 CASSVRQGNPKNIQYF TGTGCCAGCAGCGTTCGACAGGGTAACCCCAAAAACATTCAGTACTTC
TRBJ1-1 - - 12 TRBV10-3 CAISENRVLTFF TGTGCCATCAGTGAAAACAGGGTTCTTACTTTCTTT
TRBJ2-1 - - 14 TRBV7-9 CASTNLGAYNEQFF TGTGCCAGCACCAACCTAGGGGCCTACAATGAGCAGTTCTTC
TRBJ2-3 - - 14 TRBV9 CASSVSVEPNTQYF TGTGCCAGCAGCGTAAGTGTAGAGCCCAATACGCAGTATTTT
TRBJ2-7 once TRBD2 14 TRBV7-2 CASSPTSGTYEQYF TGTGCCAGCAGCCCGACTAGCGGGACCTACGAGCAGTACTTC
TRBJ2-4 - - 17 TRBV11-2 CASSLGDYILAKNIQYF TGTGCCAGCAGCTTGGGAGACTATATCCTAGCCAAAAACATTCAGTACTTC
TRBJ2-3 - TRBD1 15 TRBV10-3 CAISEGQGGSDTQYF TGTGCCATCAGCGAGGGACAGGGGGGATCAGATACGCAGTATTTT
TRBJ2-1 - TRBD2 17 TRBV9 CASSVGAGGPPDNEQFF TGTGCCAGCAGCGTAGGAGCGGGAGGGCCCCCCGACAATGAGCAGTTCTTC
TRBJ1-1 - - 12 TRBV19 CASWRRNTEAFF TGTGCCTCCTGGCGTAGGAACACTGAAGCTTTCTTT
TRBJ1-1 - - 14 TRBV7-3 CASSLSGGSRPAFF TGTGCCAGCAGCTTATCCGGGGGGTCCAGGCCAGCTTTCTTT
TRBJ2-1 - - 14 TRBV29-1 CSVPERPGYNEQFF TGCAGCGTCCCCGAGCGACCCGGTTACAATGAGCAGTTCTTC
TRBJ2-5 - TRBD2 17 TRBV9 CASSPYGGAGVPETQYF TGTGCCAGCAGCCCCTACGGGGGGGCGGGAGTACCTGAGACCCAGTACTTC
TRBJ1-5 - - 15 TRBV19 CASTLRRGGNQPQHF TGTGCCAGTACCCTAAGGCGGGGCGGGAATCAGCCCCAGCATTTT
TRBJ1-1 - - 16 TRBV5-1 CASSPPRQNTNTEAFF TGCGCCAGCAGCCCACCCCGACAGAACACGAACACTGAAGCTTTCTTT
TRBJ2-5 - TRBD2 15 TRBV11-3 CASSIRLAGVETQYF TGTGCCAGCAGCATCAGACTAGCGGGAGTGGAGACCCAGTACTTC
TRBJ2-2 - TRBD1 15 TRBV28 CASSRDRGQAGELFF TGTGCCAGCAGTCGAGACAGGGGGCAGGCCGGGGAGCTGTTTTTT
TRBJ2-1 - - 11 TRBV6-5 CASSRGNEQFF TGTGCCAGCAGTCGGGGGAATGAGCAGTTCTTC
TRBJ2-2 - TRBD2 15 TRBV2 CASSRTSRDTGELFF TGTGCCAGCTCCCGGACTAGCCGGGACACCGGGGAGCTGTTTTTT
TRBJ1-1 few - 13 TRBV7-9 CASSLIANTEAFF TGTGCCAGCAGCTTAATTGCCAACACTGAAGCTTTCTTT